Following are 15 T cell receptor beta chains from one sample sequenced in a study of OX40 agonist ivuxolimab in advanced cancers. Sequencing used immunoSEQ multiplex PCR; TCRdb keeps in-frame clones, though not all of them. The sample has roughly 86,000 clones, more than 80% seen once; the top ten hold around 7%. The specimen was CD4+ or CD8+ T cells sorted from blood, collected in a trial of the OX40 agonist ivuxolimab. Source of these receptors: an adult with an advanced solid tumor such as melanoma, head and neck, liver or kidney cancer.

The genes are TRBV19 and TRBJ1-6; D call uncertain. The germline CDR1 and CDR2 sequences are LNHDA and SQIVND (reference sequence). The CDR3 length is 15 residues. The V end was cut by 5 bases, the J end by 7 bases, with 15 bases between. CDR3 protein: CASSFLSTGNSPLHF. The CDR3 coding sequence is TGTGCCAGTAGTTTCCTGTCCACGGGAAATTCACCCCTCCACTTT.

This clone was detected only once. The chain links TRBV7-9 to TRBJ2-5; D is ambiguous. The DNA matches TRBJ2-7 better at its end, which makes the J call doubtful. The CDR3 is 12 amino acids. The germline V gene encodes CDR1 SEHNR and CDR2 FQNEAQ (reference sequence). The CDR3 region has the DNA TGTGCCAGCAACGGCGAGACCTACGAGCAGTACTTC. Translated: CASNGETYEQYF.

The rearrangement uses TRBV9 and TRBJ1-2; D gene unclear. Trimming cost V 0 bases and J 3 bases, with 12 bases left between them. CDR3 length: 15 amino acids. Looked up from germline, CDR1 is SGDLS and CDR2 is YYNGEE. CDR3 region: CASSVEAHGDYGYTF. The CDR3 region has the DNA TGTGCCAGCAGCGTAGAGGCACACGGGGACTATGGCTACACCTTC. The full variable domain, completed using reference TRBV9 and TRBJ1-2, is DSGVTQTPKHLITATGQRVTLRCSPRSGDLSVYWYQQSLDQGLQFLIQYYNGEERAKGNILERFSAQQFPDLHSELNLSSLELGDSALYFCASSVEAHGDYGYTFGSGTRLTVV.

The V and J genes are TRBV14 and TRBJ2-6; perhaps TRBD1 as D (5 bases). Germline CDR1 and CDR2: SGHDN and FVKESK. V gave up 2 bases and J gave up 3 bases, with 11 bases separating them. This CDR3 contains 16 residues. The CDR3 is CASSQYRTSGANVLTF. In nucleotides, the CDR3 is TGTGCCAGCAGCCAATACAGGACGAGTGGGGCCAACGTCCTGACTTTC.

The V and J genes are TRBV28 and TRBJ2-1; either TRBD1 or TRBD2 may supply D (5 bases each). Germline CDR1 is MDHEN and CDR2 is SYDVKM. With 4 bases removed from V and 0 bases from J, the gap between germline ends came to 10 bases. This CDR3 has 15 amino acids. CDR3 DNA: TGTGCCAGCAGTTCGGGGCCGAGCTCCTACAATGAGCAGTTCTTC. It yields the protein CASSSGPSSYNEQFF.

V is TRBV29-1 and J is TRBJ2-1; 12 nucleotides match TRBD2. Germline CDR1 reads SQVTM; CDR2 reads ANQGSEA. The CDR3 runs 14 residues. The junction had 8 bases not matched to a gene; V was cut back by 6 bases and J by 8 bases. The CDR3 reads CSVLRTSGTHEQFF. The CDR3, as DNA: TGCAGCGTCCTCCGGACTAGCGGGACCCATGAGCAGTTCTTC.

The chain employs TRBV29-1 and TRBJ2-7, with 8 nucleotides matching TRBD1. Trimming at V came to 7 bases and at J to 6 bases, leaving 11 bases not matched to a gene. CDR1 and CDR2 (germline): SQVTM, ANQGSEA. This CDR3 comprises 13 residues. This CDR3 reads CSGTGQGSGEQYF. CDR3 nucleotide sequence: TGCAGCGGGACCGGACAGGGATCGGGCGAGCAGTACTTC.

The chain recombines TRBV19 with TRBJ2-7; 9 nucleotides agree with TRBD1. The V gene's germline CDR1 is LNHDA and CDR2 SQIVND (reference sequence). The CDR3 has 16 residues. The V and J ends lost 5 bases and 2 bases, in that order; junction bases with no gene match: 10. The CDR3 DNA reads TGTGCCAGTAGTTTTACCGGGACAGGGTCACCCTACGAGCAGTACTTC. This codes for CASSFTGTGSPYEQYF. Drawing the rest from reference TRBV19 and TRBJ2-7, the complete variable domain is DGGITQSPKYLFRKEGQNVTLSCEQNLNHDAMYWYRQDPGQGLRLIYYSQIVNDFQKGDIAEGYSVSREKKESFPLTVTSAQKNPTAFYLCASSFTGTGSPYEQYFGPGTRLTVT.

This chain links TRBV5-4 with TRBJ1-1; 9 nucleotides agree with TRBD1. With 0 bases clipped from V and 4 bases from J, the junction kept 1 base outside the gene matches. Germline V gene data show CDR1 as SGHNT and CDR2 as YYREEE (reference sequence). The CDR3 is 14 residues long. The CDR3 bases are TGTGCCAGCAGCTTGGGGACAGGGGTCACTGAAGCTTTCTTT. It yields the protein CASSLGTGVTEAFF.

V gene TRBV9 combines with J gene TRBJ2-2; TRBD1 matches 7 bases. The germline V gene has CDR1 SGDLS and CDR2 YYNGEE. The CDR3 length is 17 residues. V lost 0 bases and J lost 7; bases outside the gene matches: 12. This CDR3 reads CASSVAKTGKGYGELFF. The CDR3 DNA is TGTGCCAGCAGCGTAGCTAAGACAGGGAAGGGCTACGGGGAGCTGTTTTTT.

V usage is TRBV7-9 and J usage is TRBJ2-7; D remains unclear. This CDR3 has 16 residues. Trimming shortened V by 3 bases and J by 4 bases, and 19 bases separated the two germline ends. Germline loops: CDR1 SEHNR, CDR2 FQNEAQ (reference sequence). This CDR3 reads CASSFDMWSMGYEQYF. The CDR3, as DNA: TGTGCCAGCAGCTTCGACATGTGGTCTATGGGATACGAGCAGTACTTC.

This clone was counted a single time. V gene TRBV5-4 combines with J gene TRBJ2-2, with D maybe TRBD2 (6 bases). In germline, CDR1 is SGHNT, CDR2 YYREEE (reference sequence). The CDR3 contains 14 residues. The V end lost 4 bases, the J end lost 6 bases, and 13 bases lay between the germline ends. In nucleotides, the CDR3 is TGTGCCAGCAGCCCCCCCCGGGGGTCCGGGGAGCTGTTTTTT. Its protein is CASSPPRGSGELFF.

For the CDR3, the DNA is TGTGCCAGCTATCAGAACGGAGGGGAAAAACTGTTTTTT. It specifies CASYQNGGEKLFF. The V gene is TRBV6-5, the J gene TRBJ1-4; D is ambiguous. The CDR3 runs 13 residues. V was pared by 8 bases and J by 8 bases, with 15 bases between. Per the germline V gene, CDR1 is MNHEY and CDR2 is SVGAGI.

The V and J genes are TRBV7-9 and TRBJ1-6, with TRBD1 identical over 7 bases. This CDR3 has 15 amino acids. The J segment lost 8 bases and the V segment lost 5 bases, leaving 9 bases of the junction unmatched. The germline CDR1 and CDR2 sequences are SEHNR and FQNEAQ (reference sequence). CDR3 sequence: CASSPRQGFDSPLHF. In nucleotides, the CDR3 is TGTGCCAGCAGCCCCCGACAGGGATTTGATTCACCCCTCCACTTT.

The chain carries TRBV6-5 and TRBJ1-2; tentative D call: TRBD1 (5 bases). Germline CDR1 is MNHEY and CDR2 is SVGAGI. The CDR3 spans 12 residues. Trimming left V 8 bases short and J 6 bases short, with 13 bases between. CDR3 DNA sequence: TGTGCCAGCTCTCTCGGGGCCGATGGCTACACCTTC. This codes for CASSLGADGYTF.